This TCR beta chain comes out of a study of T cell repertoires in aging, cancer and after chemotherapy. Study information: Patients with chronic lymphocytic leukemia were sampled before and after fludarabine- or bendamustine-based chemotherapy.

TCR beta rearrangements were amplified from peripheral blood genomic DNA. This clonotype is categorized as large. V was clipped by 6 bases and J by 0 bases, with 14 bases between them. The CDR3 runs to 15 residues. Germline V lookup: CDR1 DFQATT, CDR2 SNEGSKA (reference sequence). Rearranged V-D-J TRB sequences were amplified with a mixed TRB-A/B primer pool. MiXCR, run by TCRdb on the multiplex PCR reads, gives a single entry per CDR3 protein. The repertoire consists of about 1,400 distinct CDR3 sequences, with about 23% occurring once and the leading ten covering about 39%. The receptor was isolated from a human donor with a blood cancer. What was sequenced was blood. The V and J genes are TRBV20-1 and TRBJ2-2, with D maybe TRBD2 (5 bases). The CDR3 nucleotides read TGCAGTGCGCAAGTGAGGGCGTCGAACACCGGGGAGCTGTTTTTT. Residues: CSAQVRASNTGELFF.